This paragraph reports one T cell receptor (beta chain). The antigen remains undetermined. One junction end does not reproduce the germline sequence, and a read error may be involved. This sample was included in a study of tumor and adjacent non-tumor tissue in lung cancer. No cell sorting was done before RNA was extracted from the tissue. Germline V gene lookup returns CDR1 DFQATT and CDR2 SNEGSKA (reference sequence). There are 15 residues in the CDR3. Three rounds of nested PCR, following a modified ARM-PCR protocol, produced the TCRbeta library. One entry per CDR3 protein, called by TCRdb with MiXCR from the multiplex PCR reads. The sample includes about 200,000 distinct CDR3 sequences, roughly 70% of them seen just once. Regarding the study as a whole: Normal lung showed higher cumulative top 100 clone frequency than tumor.

The source material was lung tumor tissue. The receptor was isolated from a man in his 60s with non-small cell lung cancer. The chain couples TRBV20-1 to TRBJ2-1; 8 bases are shared with TRBD2. The CDR3, as DNA: TGCAGTGTGACCTTAGCGGGAAGGGGGGTCAATGAGCAATTCTTC. This gives the protein CSVTLAGRGVNEQFF.